These 11 T cell receptor beta chains were all obtained from the same sample, sequenced in a study of blood T cell repertoires in COVID-19. Libraries were prepared by immunoSEQ multiplex PCR; TCRdb keeps only in-frame clonotypes and omits some of them. This sample has 300,000 to 400,000 clones, with over 80% found just once. The sequencing sample was made of peripheral blood. Receptor source: a man aged 25 to 40 with COVID-19, enrolled during active disease.

This rearrangement joins TRBV27 to TRBJ1-4, with 9 bases matching TRBD1. Germline CDR1 MNHEY, CDR2 SMNVEV (reference sequence). The ends lost 7 bases at V and 10 bases at J; junction bases unmatched: 7. This CDR3 has 13 amino acids. The CDR3 protein is CASTGTGLGKLFF. Written as DNA, the CDR3 is TGTGCCAGCACCGGGACAGGGTTAGGAAAACTGTTTTTT.

The chain employs TRBV10-3 and TRBJ2-7; D gene uncertain. V shed 3 bases and J shed 1 base, with 7 bases lying between them. Germline loops: CDR1 ENHRY, CDR2 SYGVKD. This CDR3 has 13 amino acids. The CDR3 spells CAISDHKSYEQYF. The CDR3 DNA is TGTGCCATCAGTGATCACAAATCCTACGAGCAGTACTTC.

V and J are TRBV12-3 or TRBV12-4 and TRBJ2-7, with D possibly matching TRBD2 (5 bases). The CDR3 is 13 residues long. V was cut by 3 bases and J by 9 bases, with 15 bases left in between. CDR3 sequence: CASSLLRAGGQYF. DNA of the CDR3: TGTGCCAGCAGTTTGCTACGGGCCGGAGGGCAGTACTTC.

This clone was recorded once. The CDR3 here is CASSLQGQAAYGYTF. The CDR3 DNA reads as TGTGCCAGCAGCTTACAGGGTCAGGCAGCCTATGGCTACACCTTC. The chain recombines TRBV7-2 with TRBJ1-2, with D possibly matching TRBD1 (5 bases). The CDR3 has 15 residues. The V end was cut by 2 bases, the J end by 4 bases, with 14 bases between. Germline CDR1 is SGHTA and CDR2 is FQGNSA.

The chain links TRBV28 to TRBJ2-3; tentatively, D is TRBD1 (7 bases). Trimming took off 5 bases at V and 1 base at J, with 13 bases between the two ends. This CDR3 is built from 15 residues. Germline CDR1 MDHEN, CDR2 SYDVKM. In nucleotides, the CDR3 is TGTGCCAGCAGTGGCCAGGGGGGACGCACAGATACGCAGTATTTT. Translation gives CASSGQGGRTDTQYF.

V gene TRBV3-1 (or the pseudogene TRBV3-2) combines with J gene TRBJ1-1; 7 bases are a match to TRBD1. Germline CDR1 is LGHDT and CDR2 is YNNKEL (reference sequence). The CDR3 is made up of 15 amino acids. J gave up 6 bases and V 1 base, and 8 bases lay outside the gene matches. The CDR3 nucleotides read TGTGCCAGCAGCCAAGGGACAGGCCCGGTCCCTGAAGCTTTCTTT. As protein: CASSQGTGPVPEAFF.

This clone was seen a few times. The chain uses TRBV6-5 and TRBJ2-1; TRBD1 might be the D (6 bases). V dropped 6 bases and J dropped 4 bases, with 16 bases sitting between them. CDR3 length: 15 residues. The germline gives CDR1 MNHEY, CDR2 SVGAGI. The CDR3 here is CASSPSGEVYNEQFF. The CDR3 region has the DNA TGTGCCAGCAGCCCCTCAGGGGAAGTATACAATGAGCAGTTCTTC.

This chain connects TRBV29-1 to TRBJ1-2; D unclear. Germline loops: CDR1 SQVTM, CDR2 ANQGSEA. The CDR3 is 12 amino acids. Trimming took 3 bases from V and 2 from J, leaving 7 bases between them. CDR3 in DNA: TGCAGCGTTGAGGGGAGGAACTATGGCTACACCTTC. The encoded protein is CSVEGRNYGYTF.

The gene calls are TRBV27 and TRBJ1-1, with D tentatively TRBD1 (6 bases). Germline assignment: CDR1 MNHEY and CDR2 SMNVEV (reference sequence). Trimming pared 1 base from V and 8 bases from J, leaving 11 bases between. The CDR3 loop spans 13 amino acids. In DNA, the CDR3 is TGTGCCAGCAGTTTATGGGGGGGCAGGGAAGCTTTCTTT. This codes for CASSLWGGREAFF.

This clone turned up a few times. DNA for the CDR3: TGTGCCAGTACCCCAGACTACGAGCAGTACTTC. Its translation: CASTPDYEQYF. V is TRBV19 and J is TRBJ2-7; D is unresolved. Trimming removed 7 bases from V and 3 bases from J, with 7 bases in between. The V gene's germline CDR1 is LNHDA and CDR2 SQIVND (reference sequence). CDR3 length: 11 amino acids. The full variable domain, with the rest looked up from reference TRBV19 and TRBJ2-7, is DGGITQSPKYLFRKEGQNVTLSCEQNLNHDAMYWYRQDPGQGLRLIYYSQIVNDFQKGDIAEGYSVSREKKESFPLTVTSAQKNPTAFYLCASTPDYEQYFGPGTRLTVT.

The gene calls are TRBV18 and TRBJ1-5; 9 nucleotides agree with TRBD1. The V gene's germline CDR1 is KGHSH and CDR2 LQKENI. V was pared by 4 bases and J by 4 bases, with 5 bases of the junction left unmatched. CDR3 length equals 15 residues. The CDR3 loop reads CASSRGQGKNQPQHF. The CDR3 nucleotides read TGTGCCAGCTCACGGGGACAGGGAAAAAATCAGCCCCAGCATTTT. The full variable domain, completed using reference TRBV18 and TRBJ1-5, is NAGVMQNPRHLVRRRGQEARLRCSPMKGHSHVYWYRQLPEEGLKFMVYLQKENIIDESGMPKERFSAEFPKEGPSILRIQQVVRGDSAAYFCASSRGQGKNQPQHFGDGTRLSIL.